This T cell receptor beta chain was profiled in a study of blood T cell repertoires in COVID-19. V shed 7 bases and J 5 bases; nucleotides not matched to a gene: 13. The CDR3 consists of 15 residues. Germline CDR1 reads SGHRS; CDR2 reads YFSETQ. Produced via immunoSEQ multiplex PCR; TCRdb's table is partial and in-frame only. The table includes around 130,000 clones, 80% to 85% detected once. Donors were grouped by their self-reported clinical history. Two consecutive negative NP/OP PCR tests, clearance, or resolved symptoms defined Cohort 3 recovery. This clone was recorded once. V gene TRBV5-1 combines with J gene TRBJ2-5, with TRBD2 matching 8 bases. The TCR comes from a man younger than 45 who had recovered from COVID-19. Sequencing was performed on PBMCs or T cells enriched from blood (not recorded which). CDR3 sequence (DNA): TGCGCCAGCGACGTCTTCGGGGGGGCCGGGGAGACCCAGTACTTC. It encodes CASDVFGGAGETQYF.